A selection of T cell receptor beta chains follows, all from one sample in a study of blood T cell repertoires in COVID-19. Here immunoSEQ multiplex PCR was the method, and the copy in TCRdb shows in-frame clones only, minus some. The table includes 250,000 to 400,000 clones, around 88% detected once. Input material: peripheral blood. The source is a woman in her twenties or thirties with COVID-19, enrolled during active disease. Both conserved end residues are part of each CDR3. A D gene is named only where the DNA matches it firmly. Clone size is not always given. Where it is, it says once, few, many or a class for expanded clones.

J | size | D | V | DNA | CDR3
TRBJ1-4 | once | NA | TRBV5-6 | TGTGCCAGCGGGGCAGGGTTCACTAATGAAAAACTGTTTTTT | CASGAGFTNEKLFF
TRBJ2-3 | NA | TRBD1 | TRBV5-1 | TGCGCCAGCAGCCGGACAGGGATCAGAACTACTAGCACAGATACGCAGTATTTT | CASSRTGIRTTSTDTQYF
TRBJ1-6 | NA | TRBD1 | TRBV2 | TGTGCCAGCAGGGCTCCGGGACAGGAGACTTCACCCCTCCACTTT | CASRAPGQETSPLHF
TRBJ2-7 | NA | TRBD2 | TRBV20-1 | TGCAGTGCTAGTCTAGCGGGTAACTCCTACGAGCAGTACTTC | CSASLAGNSYEQYF
TRBJ2-7 | NA | TRBD1 | TRBV27 | TGTGCCAGCAGTATATCCCGGACAGGTACCTACGAGCAGTACTTC | CASSISRTGTYEQYF
TRBJ2-1 | once | NA | TRBV21-1 | TGTGCCAGCAGCAAAGTTATGGACACTTACAACAATGAGCAGTTCTTC | CASSKVMDTYNNEQFF
TRBJ2-1 | few | TRBD1 | TRBV10-3 | TGTGCCATCAGTGAGGGACAGGGAACCTACAATGAGCAGTTCTTC | CAISEGQGTYNEQFF
TRBJ2-7 | NA | NA | TRBV4-3 | TGCGCCAGCAGCCAAGAGCCCTTGTCCTACTACGAGCAGTACTTC | CASSQEPLSYYEQYF
TRBJ2-3 | NA | NA | TRBV4-3 | TGCGCCAGCAGCCAAGACCCCTCGGATACGCAGTATTTT | CASSQDPSDTQYF
TRBJ2-2 | few | NA | TRBV28 | TGTGCCAGCAGTCCCATGTGGGACACCTACACCGGGGAGCTGTTTTTT | CASSPMWDTYTGELFF
TRBJ1-4 | NA | NA | TRBV19 | TGTGCCAGTAATTGGGGAGCAACTAATGAAAAACTGTTTTTT | CASNWGATNEKLFF
TRBJ2-3 | NA | NA | TRBV27 | TGTGCCAGCAGTTCAGGGTGGAGGGGCACAGATACGCAGTATTTT | CASSSGWRGTDTQYF
TRBJ1-6 | NA | TRBD1 | TRBV5-1 | TGCGCCAGCAGCATTGACAGGGTTCAGTCACCCCTCCACTTT | CASSIDRVQSPLHF
TRBJ1-5 | NA | NA | TRBV28 | TGTGCCAGCAGAGGGACCGGGAGTGGCAATCAGCCCCAGCATTTT | CASRGTGSGNQPQHF
TRBJ1-3 | NA | NA | TRBV9 | TGTGCCAGCAGCGTAGACGGCAGGCCGAACACCATATATTTT | CASSVDGRPNTIYF
TRBJ1-2 | NA | TRBD1 | TRBV6-5 | TGTGCCAGCAGTTACACACAGGGGGACTATGGCTACACCTTC | CASSYTQGDYGYTF
TRBJ1-2 | NA | NA | TRBV7-9 | TGTGCCAGCAGCTTAGGGGGGCGGTTTCGTGGCTACACCTTC | CASSLGGRFRGYTF
TRBJ1-1 | NA | TRBD1 | TRBV27 | TGTGCCAGCAGTCCACTGGGACAGCTGAACACTGAAGCTTTCTTT | CASSPLGQLNTEAFF